The 13 T cell receptor beta chains below all came from one sample that was sequenced in a study of shared clonotypes between healthy human individuals. Profiling relied on immunoSEQ multiplex PCR, and the TCRdb table lists in-frame clones only, not all of them. The profile shows millions of clones, approximately 95% of them singletons. As defined, naive CD8 cells were CD45RO-negative and positively selected for CCR7, with terminally differentiated effector memory CD45RA+ cells excluded. The sequenced sample was naive CD8+ T cells sorted from blood. All receptors come from a man younger than 35 in good health.

The gene calls are TRBV14 and TRBJ2-1; the D is unclear. Trimming pared 2 bases from V and 4 bases from J, leaving 6 bases between. The CDR3 runs 13 residues. CDR1 and CDR2 (germline): SGHDN, FVKESK. The CDR3 coding sequence is TGTGCCAGCAGCCAATTCGGATACAATGAGCAGTTCTTC. It is translated as CASSQFGYNEQFF.

The rearrangement joins TRBV27 to TRBJ1-2; TRBD1 matches 9 bases. J lost 6 bases, V lost 7 bases, and 3 bases had no gene match. CDR3 length equals 12 residues. Germline CDR1 reads MNHEY; CDR2 reads SMNVEV (reference sequence). CDR3 in DNA: TGTGCCAGCAAGACAGGGGGTCATGGCTACACCTTC. Protein product: CASKTGGHGYTF.

Concerning this clone itself: The sample holds other DNA sequences that translate to the same CDR3. The chain carries TRBV27 and TRBJ2-5, with a possible D match to TRBD2 (5 bases). CDR3 length equals 12 residues. Germline CDR1 reads MNHEY; CDR2 reads SMNVEV (reference sequence). V lost 3 bases and J 5 bases, leaving 7 bases between the germline ends. The CDR3 region has the DNA TGTGCCAGCAGTTTCCCGGGGGAGACCCAGTACTTC. This gives the protein CASSFPGETQYF.

Only one count was recorded for this clone. V gene TRBV5-5 combines with J gene TRBJ2-7, with D unresolved. The CDR3 runs to 15 residues. V shed 2 bases and J shed 3 bases, with 15 bases lying between them. CDR1 SGHKS and CDR2 YYEKEE come from the germline V gene (reference sequence). CDR3 amino acids: CASSFAGGTGYEQYF. In DNA, the CDR3 is TGTGCCAGCAGCTTCGCAGGCGGTACGGGCTACGAGCAGTACTTC.

The chain combines TRBV13 with TRBJ2-5; D gene ambiguous. The V gene lost 5 bases and the J gene lost 7 bases, with 14 bases spanning the gap. Looked up from germline, CDR1 is PRHDT and CDR2 is FYEKMQ (reference sequence). The CDR3 is 13 residues long. CDR3 sequence reads: CASSLRVDGTQYF. DNA for the CDR3: TGTGCCAGCAGCCTTAGAGTTGATGGGACCCAGTACTTC.

J is TRBJ2-3 and V is TRBV9; no definite D call. Between the trimmed V and J ends, which lost 0 bases and 5 bases, there was a span of 4 bases. Germline V lookup: CDR1 SGDLS, CDR2 YYNGEE. CDR3 size: 12 residues. The CDR3 reads CASSVEKDTQYF. DNA for the CDR3: TGTGCCAGCAGCGTAGAGAAAGATACGCAGTATTTT.

This rearrangement joins TRBV10-1 to TRBJ2-7; 10 nucleotides line up with TRBD1. Germline V gene lookup returns CDR1 WNHNN and CDR2 SYGVQD (reference sequence). CDR3 size: 17 residues. J lost 2 bases, V lost 7 bases, and 14 bases had no gene match. CDR3 DNA sequence: TGCGCCAGCATCGCGACAGGGGGCGCGGAACGGACCTACGAGCAGTACTTC. It encodes CASIATGGAERTYEQYF.

This chain uses TRBV9 with TRBJ2-1; D not resolved. Germline CDR1 reads SGDLS; CDR2 reads YYNGEE. V dropped 0 bases and J dropped 0 bases, with 7 bases sitting between them. The CDR3 consists of 15 residues. The CDR3 nucleotides are TGTGCCAGCAGCGTAGAGATGAGCTCCTACAATGAGCAGTTCTTC. It yields the protein CASSVEMSSYNEQFF.

The V and J genes are TRBV9 and TRBJ1-6; 10 bases agree with TRBD1. The CDR3 extends over 15 amino acids. CDR1 and CDR2 (germline): SGDLS, YYNGEE. Losses at the gene ends were 0 bases for V and 9 bases for J; bases not matched to a gene: 3. The CDR3 protein is CASSVAGTGASPLHF. The CDR3 DNA reads as TGTGCCAGCAGCGTAGCAGGGACAGGGGCTTCACCCCTCCACTTT.

In DNA, the CDR3 is TGTGCCAGCAGCTTAGTGTCCGGGGATGAAAAACTGTTTTTT. This encodes CASSLVSGDEKLFF. The gene calls are TRBV7-9 and TRBJ1-4; D remains ambiguous. CDR1 is SEHNR, CDR2 FQNEAQ, per germline (reference sequence). Trimming cost V 1 base and J 6 bases, with 9 bases left between them. The CDR3 totals 14 residues.

The CDR3 sequence is CASSRDAGVTEAFF. The DNA of the CDR3 is TGTGCCAGCAGCCGGGATGCGGGGGTGACTGAAGCTTTCTTT. This rearrangement joins TRBV7-9 to TRBJ1-1, with TRBD1 as a possible D gene (5 bases). Germline V gene lookup returns CDR1 SEHNR and CDR2 FQNEAQ (reference sequence). The ends were cut back, 5 bases at V and 5 bases at J, with 15 bases in the middle. The CDR3 totals 14 residues.

The genes are TRBV19 and TRBJ2-2, with D possibly matching TRBD1 (5 bases). The CDR3 extends over 17 amino acids. Germline V gives CDR1 LNHDA, CDR2 SQIVND (reference sequence). The V end lost 4 bases, the J end lost 2 bases, and 17 bases lay between the germline ends. The CDR3 loop is CASSTTARILNTGELFF. The DNA for the CDR3 is TGTGCCAGTAGTACGACAGCTCGTATACTTAACACCGGGGAGCTGTTTTTT.

The genes are TRBV7-9 and TRBJ1-1; perhaps TRBD1 as D (6 bases). Trimming cost V 3 bases and J 4 bases, with 12 bases left between them. Per the germline V gene, CDR1 is SEHNR and CDR2 is FQNEAQ (reference sequence). CDR3 size: 14 residues. The CDR3 is CASSFGGRSTEAFF. In DNA form, the CDR3 reads TGTGCCAGCAGCTTCGGGGGGCGTTCCACTGAAGCTTTCTTT.